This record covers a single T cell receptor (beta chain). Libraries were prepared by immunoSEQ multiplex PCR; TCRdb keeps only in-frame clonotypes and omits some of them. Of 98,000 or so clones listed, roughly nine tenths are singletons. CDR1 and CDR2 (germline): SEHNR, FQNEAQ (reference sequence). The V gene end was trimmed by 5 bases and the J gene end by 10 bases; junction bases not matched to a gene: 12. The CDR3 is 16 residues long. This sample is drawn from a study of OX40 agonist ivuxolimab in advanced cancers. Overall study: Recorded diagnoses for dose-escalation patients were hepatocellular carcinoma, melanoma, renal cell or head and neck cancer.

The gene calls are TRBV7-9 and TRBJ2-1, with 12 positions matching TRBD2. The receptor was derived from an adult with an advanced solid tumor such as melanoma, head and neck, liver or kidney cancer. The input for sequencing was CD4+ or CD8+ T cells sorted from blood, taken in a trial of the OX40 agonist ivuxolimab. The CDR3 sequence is CASSPPGTSGPGEQFF. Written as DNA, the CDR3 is TGTGCCAGCAGCCCCCCCGGGACTAGCGGGCCAGGAGAGCAGTTCTTC. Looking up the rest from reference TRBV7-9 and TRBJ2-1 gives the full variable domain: DTGVSQNPRHKITKRGQNVTFRCDPISEHNRLYWYRQTLGQGPEFLTYFQNEAQLEKSRLLSDRFSAERPKGSFSTLEIQRTEQGDSAMYLCASSPPGTSGPGEQFFGPGTRLTVL.